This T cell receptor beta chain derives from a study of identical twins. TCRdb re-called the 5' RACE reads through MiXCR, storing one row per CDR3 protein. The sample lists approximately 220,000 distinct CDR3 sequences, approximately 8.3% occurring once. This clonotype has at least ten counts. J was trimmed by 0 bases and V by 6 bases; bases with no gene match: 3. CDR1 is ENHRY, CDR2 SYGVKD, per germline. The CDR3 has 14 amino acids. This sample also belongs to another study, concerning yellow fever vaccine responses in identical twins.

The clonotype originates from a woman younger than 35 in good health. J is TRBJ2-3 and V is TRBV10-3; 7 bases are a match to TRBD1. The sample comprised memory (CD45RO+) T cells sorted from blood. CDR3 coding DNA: TGTGCCATCAGCGGGACAGCTAGCACAGATACGCAGTATTTT. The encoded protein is CAISGTASTDTQYF.